Sequencing of this T cell receptor (beta chain) was carried out in a study of shared clonotypes between healthy human individuals. Study summary: Researchers assigned three CD4 naive, three CD4 memory, two CD8 naive and one CD8 memory plate to each donor.

The CDR3 loop spans 15 amino acids. Trimming at V came to 1 base and at J to 7 bases, leaving 3 bases not matched to a gene. Germline V lookup: CDR1 LGHNT, CDR2 FRNRAP. Deep was the level at which the assay was run. TCRdb's copy holds only in-frame clones and misses some; the assay was immunoSEQ multiplex PCR. The data hold 2 million to 2.5 million clones, with 93% observed a single time. CD4+ cells underwent separation, giving CD45RA+ naive and CD45RA-negative memory subsets. Notes on this clone: Other DNA variants within this sample encode the same CDR3.

Material: naive CD4+ T cells from PBMCs. Subset here: CD45RA+ positively selected. V is TRBV12-5 and J is TRBJ2-1; 11 bases line up with TRBD2. This clonotype originated in a man between 18 and 29 years old in good health. Some clones in this sample may be carry-over from other donors' samples. CDR3 loop: CASGLGLAGGNEQFF. CDR3 DNA: TGTGCTAGTGGTTTGGGGCTAGCGGGAGGTAATGAGCAGTTCTTC.